The sequence of this TCR beta chain was determined in a study of CD8+ T cells in alopecia areata. Regarding treatment: oral pan-JAK inhibitor, 5-10 mg twice daily. Broader study findings: Any link of baseline CD8+ expansion to response, resting on one nonresponder, remains uncertain.

As the sequencing template, cDNA was produced by extracting RNA and reverse transcribing it. The repertoire was sequenced with immunoSEQ multiplex PCR; TCRdb's copy has only in-frame clones and lacks some. The top ten hold nearly 30% of the sample, which has more than 90,000 clones, approximately 59% seen once. Comment on this clone: The antigen remains undetermined.

The CDR3 is made up of 16 amino acids. V lost 3 bases, J lost 2 bases, and 15 bases lay in between. CDR1 and CDR2 (germline): SEHNR, FQNEAQ (reference sequence). The sequence derives from a human donor with alopecia areata. The sequenced sample was CD8+ T cells sorted from blood, obtained at week 4, from a patient treated with tofacitinib. The chain employs TRBV7-9 and TRBJ2-3; TRBD2 is a possible D gene (6 bases). In DNA form, the CDR3 reads TGTGCCAGCAGCTTGCGTTCTAGCGAACCCACAGATACGCAGTATTTT. This sequence encodes CASSLRSSEPTDTQYF.